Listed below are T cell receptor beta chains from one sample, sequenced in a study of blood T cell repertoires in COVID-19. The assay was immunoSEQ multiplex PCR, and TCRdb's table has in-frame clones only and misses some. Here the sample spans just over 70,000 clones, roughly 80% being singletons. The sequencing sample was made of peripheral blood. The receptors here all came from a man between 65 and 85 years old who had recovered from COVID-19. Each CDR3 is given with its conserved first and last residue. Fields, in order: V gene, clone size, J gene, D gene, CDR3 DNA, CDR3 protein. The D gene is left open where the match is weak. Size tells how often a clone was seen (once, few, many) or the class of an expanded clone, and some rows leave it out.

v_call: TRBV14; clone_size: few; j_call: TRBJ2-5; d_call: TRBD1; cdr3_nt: TGTGCCAGCAGCTCTTGGACAGGGACCCAAGAGACCCAGTACTTC; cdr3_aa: CASSSWTGTQETQYF
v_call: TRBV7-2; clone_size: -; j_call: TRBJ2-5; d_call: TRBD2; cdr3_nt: TGTGCCAGCAGCTTAGGGGTAGGACTAGCTCTCGGGACCCAGTACTTC; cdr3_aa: CASSLGVGLALGTQYF
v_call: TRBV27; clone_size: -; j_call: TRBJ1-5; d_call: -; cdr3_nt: TGTGCCAGCAGTTTAATTAGGGGACAAAATCAGCCCCAGCATTTT; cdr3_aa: CASSLIRGQNQPQHF
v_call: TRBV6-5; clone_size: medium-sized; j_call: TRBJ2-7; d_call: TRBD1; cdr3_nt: TGTGCCAGTGGGGTGGGGACAGGGATCTACGAGCAGTACTTC; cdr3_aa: CASGVGTGIYEQYF
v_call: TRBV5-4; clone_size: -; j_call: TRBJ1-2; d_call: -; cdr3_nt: TGTGCCAGCAGCTTCGGTCAGGGGTCCAGTCCCTCCAACTATGGCTACACCTTC; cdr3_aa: CASSFGQGSSPSNYGYTF
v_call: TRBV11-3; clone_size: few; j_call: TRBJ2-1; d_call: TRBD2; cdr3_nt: TGTGCCAGCAGCCGTAGCGGGAGGGGTAACAATGAGCAGTTCTTC; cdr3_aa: CASSRSGRGNNEQFF
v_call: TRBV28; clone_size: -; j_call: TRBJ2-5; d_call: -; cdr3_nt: TGTGCCAGCAGTTTCTCAGGGCTTCGGTCCCAGTACTTC; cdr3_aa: CASSFSGLRSQYF
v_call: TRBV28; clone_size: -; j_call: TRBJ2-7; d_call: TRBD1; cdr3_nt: TGTGCCAGCAGCCTAGCTACAGGGGGGCTCTCCTACGAGCAGTACTTC; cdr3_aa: CASSLATGGLSYEQYF
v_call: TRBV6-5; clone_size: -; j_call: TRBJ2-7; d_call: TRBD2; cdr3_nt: TGTGCCAGCAGTTACTCGACTAGCGGCTTGGGGGAGCAGTACTTC; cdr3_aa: CASSYSTSGLGEQYF
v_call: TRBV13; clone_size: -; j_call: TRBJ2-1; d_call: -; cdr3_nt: TGTGCCAGCAGCTTATGGAGGGGAGAGAATGAGCAGTTCTTC; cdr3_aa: CASSLWRGENEQFF
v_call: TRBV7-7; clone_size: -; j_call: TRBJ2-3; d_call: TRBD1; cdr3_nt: TGTGCCAGCAGCGTGGACAGGGAGAGCACAGATACGCAGTATTTT; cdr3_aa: CASSVDRESTDTQYF
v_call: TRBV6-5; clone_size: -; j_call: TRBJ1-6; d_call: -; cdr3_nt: TGTGCCAGCAGCCTCAGGAATTCACCCCTCCACTTT; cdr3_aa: CASSLRNSPLHF
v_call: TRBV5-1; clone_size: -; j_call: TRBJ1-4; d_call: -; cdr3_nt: TGCGCCAGCAGCCTACAGTCCACTAATGAAAAACTGTTTTTT; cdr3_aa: CASSLQSTNEKLFF
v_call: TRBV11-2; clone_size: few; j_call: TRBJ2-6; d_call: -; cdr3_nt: TGTGCCAGCAGCCCGGTCGTCGCTGGGGCCAACGTCCTGACTTTC; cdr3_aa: CASSPVVAGANVLTF
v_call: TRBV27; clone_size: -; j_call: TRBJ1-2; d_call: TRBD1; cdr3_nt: TGTGCCAGCAGTGCGGGACAGGGGGAAGGCTACACCTTC; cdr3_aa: CASSAGQGEGYTF
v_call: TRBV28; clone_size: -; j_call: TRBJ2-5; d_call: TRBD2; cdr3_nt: TGTGCCAGCACCAGAGCGGGGGTAGGGAAGACCCAGTACTTC; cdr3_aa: CASTRAGVGKTQYF
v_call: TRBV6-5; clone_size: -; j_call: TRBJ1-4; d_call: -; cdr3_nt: TGTGCCAGCAGTTCCGGACAGCCTGCAACTAATGAAAAACTGTTTTTT; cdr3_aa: CASSSGQPATNEKLFF
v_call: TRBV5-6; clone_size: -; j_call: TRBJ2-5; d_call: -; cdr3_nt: TGTGCCAGCAGCTCCCCCTTAGAGACCCAGTACTTC; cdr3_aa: CASSSPLETQYF
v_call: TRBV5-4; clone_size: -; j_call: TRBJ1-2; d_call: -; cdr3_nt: TGTGCCAGCAGCTTTACGGGGTATGGCTACACCTTC; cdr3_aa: CASSFTGYGYTF
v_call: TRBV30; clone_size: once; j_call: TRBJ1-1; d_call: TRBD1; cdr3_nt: TGTGCCTGGAGACGGGACAGACCTTTCATGAACACTGAAGCTTTCTTT; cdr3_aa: CAWRRDRPFMNTEAFF
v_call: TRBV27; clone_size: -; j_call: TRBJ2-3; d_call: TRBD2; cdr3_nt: TGTGCCAGCAGTTTATCGGCTAGCGGGGGCACAGATACGCAGTATTTT; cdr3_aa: CASSLSASGGTDTQYF
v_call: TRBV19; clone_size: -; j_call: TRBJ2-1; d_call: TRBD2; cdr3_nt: TGTGCCAGTAGTAGGCTAGCGGGGAACTACAATGAGCAGTTCTTC; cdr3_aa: CASSRLAGNYNEQFF
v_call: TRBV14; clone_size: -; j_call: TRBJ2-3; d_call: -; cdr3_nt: TGTGCCAGCAGCCAAGATGTCATAGACAGCCTACTCACAGATACGCAGTATTTT; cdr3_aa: CASSQDVIDSLLTDTQYF
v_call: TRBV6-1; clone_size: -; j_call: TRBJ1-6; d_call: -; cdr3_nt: TGTGCCAGCAGTGAAGCAGGGGGAATTGATTCACCCCTCCACTTT; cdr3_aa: CASSEAGGIDSPLHF